These 21 T cell receptor beta chains originate from one sample sequenced in a study of blood T cells in healthy people across ages. Through a sample-barcoded 5' primer and a J-beta primer mix, a second PCR was run for roughly 7 to 11 cycles. TCRdb re-called the 5' RACE reads through MiXCR, storing one row per CDR3 protein. This table holds 950,000 to 1,200,000 distinct CDR3 sequences, 35% to 40% found once. The specimen sequenced was blood. The source of these receptors is a man aged 18 to 35 in good health.

This clonotype was picked up a small number of times. V gene TRBV20-1 combines with J gene TRBJ2-3; unclear D gene. The CDR3 has 13 residues. With 0 bases removed from V and 5 bases from J, the gap between germline ends came to 9 bases. The germline CDR1 and CDR2 sequences are DFQATT and SNEGSKA (reference sequence). The CDR3, as DNA: TGCAGTGCTAGAGATCCCTCCAGAGATACGCAGTATTTT. This codes for CSARDPSRDTQYF.

This clonotype was detected a few times. The chain combines TRBV7-6 with TRBJ2-4; no reliable D call. Germline CDR1 and CDR2: SGHVS and FNYEAQ. Trimming cost V 5 bases and J 8 bases, with 19 bases left between them. The CDR3 spans 15 residues. The CDR3 DNA follows: TGTGCCAGCAGCCTAAACCCAGGCAAGGGTGACATTCAGTACTTC. Protein product: CASSLNPGKGDIQYF.

This clonotype showed up many times. The genes are TRBV2 and TRBJ2-1; D ambiguous. The CDR3 length is 10 residues. V dropped 7 bases and J dropped 7 bases, with 5 bases sitting between them. CDR1 and CDR2 from the germline V gene are SNHLY and FYNNEI. This chain's CDR3 is CASMVNEQFF. CDR3 bases: TGTGCCAGCATGGTAAATGAGCAGTTCTTC.

This clonotype was counted only a few times. This CDR3 is CASNPPGAFENEQFF. CDR3 in DNA: TGTGCCAGCAACCCCCCGGGGGCCTTTGAGAATGAGCAGTTCTTC. The chain has TRBV12-3 or TRBV12-4 and TRBJ2-1, with D perhaps being TRBD1 or TRBD2 (6 bases each). Trimming removed 7 bases from V and 7 bases from J, with 20 bases in between. CDR3 length: 15 amino acids.

Regarding this clonotype: Its ends do not fully match the called genes, so a read error is possible. The V gene is TRBV29-1, the J gene TRBJ2-7; D is possibly TRBD1 or TRBD2 (6 bases each). Per germline, CDR1 SQVTM and CDR2 ANQGSEA. This CDR3 region has 14 residues. The CDR3 sequence is CGVGEGGISYEQYF. CDR3 coding DNA: TGCGGCGTTGGCGAGGGGGGCATCTCCTACGAGCAGTACTTC.

The V and J genes are TRBV4-1 and TRBJ1-5; 7 bases agree with TRBD1. The CDR3 is 15 residues long. V trimming: 0 bases; J trimming: 7 bases; junction bases outside the gene matches: 6. The germline gives CDR1 MGHRA, CDR2 YSYEKL. DNA for the CDR3: TGCGCCAGCAGCCAAGAAATATCACAGGGGCAGCCCCAGCATTTT. It translates to CASSQEISQGQPQHF.

The chain has TRBV27 and TRBJ2-3; D is possibly TRBD2 (6 bases). The CDR3 runs to 17 residues. Per germline, CDR1 MNHEY and CDR2 SMNVEV (reference sequence). Trimming stripped 0 bases from V and 0 bases from J, with 13 bases between. The CDR3 here is CASSLSIGGASTDTQYF. For the CDR3, the DNA is TGTGCCAGCAGTTTATCGATCGGCGGGGCGAGCACAGATACGCAGTATTTT.

This clonotype has a handful of counts. The V and J genes are TRBV29-1 and TRBJ2-1, with D perhaps TRBD1 (6 bases). Trimming pared 4 bases from V and 6 bases from J, leaving 19 bases between. CDR1 and CDR2 (germline): SQVTM, ANQGSEA. The CDR3 sequence is 15 residues long. CDR3 amino acids: CSVVGRQVPSNEQFF. The CDR3 DNA reads TGCAGCGTTGTAGGCCGACAGGTCCCCTCCAATGAGCAGTTCTTC.

The genes are TRBV7-6 and TRBJ1-1, with a weak D call TRBD1 (5 bases). Germline CDR1 and CDR2: SGHVS and FNYEAQ. The CDR3 sequence is 18 residues long. Trimming took off 6 bases at V and 0 bases at J, with 23 bases between the two ends. The CDR3 region has the DNA TGTGCCAGCAGTTTGAGGGTTAGCAGGGACCCTATGAACACTGAAGCTTTCTTT. Its protein is CASSLRVSRDPMNTEAFF.

This clonotype was observed a few times. The V call is TRBV12-3 or TRBV12-4, the J call TRBJ1-2; no reliable D call. This CDR3 spans 15 amino acids. V lost 3 bases to trimming and J lost 7 bases, with 18 bases between them. The CDR3 loop is CASSLNRIGLGGYTF. CDR3 sequence (DNA): TGTGCCAGCAGTTTGAATCGGATAGGGTTGGGTGGCTACACCTTC.

This clonotype was counted between two and nine times. The CDR3 spells CASSLDRDRALAKNIQYF. The CDR3 DNA follows: TGTGCCAGCAGCCTAGATCGGGACAGGGCGCTAGCCAAAAACATTCAGTACTTC. The chain has TRBV5-6 and TRBJ2-4, with TRBD1 matching 9 bases. Germline V lookup: CDR1 SGHDT, CDR2 YYEEEE. The J segment lost 0 bases and the V segment lost 4 bases, leaving 11 bases of the junction unmatched. The CDR3 is 18 residues long.

This clonotype was detected many times. V and J are TRBV7-2 and TRBJ2-7, with a possible D match to TRBD2 (5 bases). The CDR3 is made up of 11 amino acids. V dropped 6 bases and J dropped 4 bases, with 7 bases sitting between them. Per germline, CDR1 SGHTA and CDR2 FQGNSA. CDR3 coding DNA: TGTGCCAGCAGTCGACTATACGAGCAGTACTTC. Its translation: CASSRLYEQYF. Full variable domain (rest looked up from reference TRBV7-2 and TRBJ2-7): GAGVSQSPSNKVTEKGKDVELRCDPISGHTALYWYRQSLGQGLEFLIYFQGNSAPDKSGLPSDRFSAERTGGSVSTLTIQRTQQEDSAVYLCASSRLYEQYFGPGTRLTVT.

This clonotype was detected a few times. The rearrangement joins TRBV10-3 to TRBJ2-1, with D perhaps matching TRBD1 or TRBD2 (6 bases each). The germline gives CDR1 ENHRY, CDR2 SYGVKD. This CDR3 has 12 residues. V dropped 7 bases and J dropped 7 bases, with 11 bases sitting between them. CDR3 residues: CAITQGGNEQFF. In DNA form, the CDR3 reads TGTGCCATCACCCAAGGGGGGAATGAGCAGTTCTTC.

This clonotype was seen a handful of times. CDR3 coding DNA: TGTGCCAGCAGCCCCGGGAGGCCGACTAATGAAAAACTGTTTTTT. Protein sequence: CASSPGRPTNEKLFF. The chain has TRBV7-2 and TRBJ1-4; D unclear. The V end lost 5 bases, the J end lost 2 bases, and 12 bases lay between the germline ends. In germline, CDR1 is SGHTA, CDR2 FQGNSA. This CDR3 has 15 amino acids. Supplemented by reference TRBV7-2 and TRBJ1-4, the full variable domain reads GAGVSQSPSNKVTEKGKDVELRCDPISGHTALYWYRQSLGQGLEFLIYFQGNSAPDKSGLPSDRFSAERTGGSVSTLTIQRTQQEDSAVYLCASSPGRPTNEKLFFGSGTQLSVL.

This clonotype was found a few times. The rearrangement uses TRBV20-1 and TRBJ2-5; D gene uncertain. Trimming stripped 1 base from V and 11 bases from J, with 17 bases between. CDR3 length equals 13 residues. Germline V lookup: CDR1 DFQATT, CDR2 SNEGSKA (reference sequence). CDR3 nucleotides: TGCAGTGCTAGAGGACTCCTCTACAATGAGCAGTACTTC. Translated: CSARGLLYNEQYF.

This clonotype appeared a few times. This chain connects TRBV20-1 to TRBJ2-3; 8 bases map to TRBD2. CDR1 DFQATT and CDR2 SNEGSKA come from the germline V gene (reference sequence). V shed 1 base and J 2 bases; nucleotides not matched to a gene: 2. The CDR3 contains 14 residues. The CDR3 region is CSARAGGPTDTQYF. The CDR3 DNA is TGCAGTGCTAGAGCGGGGGGGCCCACAGATACGCAGTATTTT.

The genes are TRBV4-2 and TRBJ2-2; D remains ambiguous. Trimming cost V 0 bases and J 5 bases, with 10 bases left between them. CDR3 size: 15 residues. Germline CDR1 and CDR2: LGHNA and YNFKEQ. The CDR3 loop reads CASSQEAKGTGELFF. The CDR3 DNA reads as TGTGCCAGCAGCCAAGAGGCAAAGGGAACCGGGGAGCTGTTTTTT.

The CDR3 here is CASSLAENRNQPQHF. In nucleotides, the CDR3 is TGCGCCAGCAGCTTGGCCGAGAACCGCAATCAGCCCCAGCATTTT. This rearrangement joins TRBV5-1 to TRBJ1-5; no clear D. The length of the CDR3 is 15 residues. Trimming removed 0 bases from V and 2 bases from J, with 9 bases in between. Germline CDR1 reads SGHRS; CDR2 reads YFSETQ. Looking up the rest from reference TRBV5-1 and TRBJ1-5 gives the full variable domain: KAGVTQTPRYLIKTRGQQVTLSCSPISGHRSVSWYQQTPGQGLQFLFEYFSETQRNKGNFPGRFSGRQFSNSRSEMNVSTLELGDSALYLCASSLAENRNQPQHFGDGTRLSIL.

This clonotype was observed a few times. This chain uses TRBV25-1 with TRBJ1-4; D gene uncertain. The CDR3 consists of 14 residues. The germline gives CDR1 MGHDK, CDR2 SYGVNS. The V end was cut by 3 bases, the J end by 8 bases, with 13 bases between. The CDR3 region has the DNA TGTGCCAGCAGTGATCAAAGACCCGCGGAAAAACTGTTTTTT. Amino acid sequence: CASSDQRPAEKLFF.

The rearrangement links TRBV7-2 to TRBJ1-2, with a tentative D call TRBD1 (5 bases). With 4 bases removed from V and 5 bases from J, the gap between germline ends came to 23 bases. The germline gives CDR1 SGHTA, CDR2 FQGNSA. The length of the CDR3 is 17 residues. In DNA form, the CDR3 reads TGTGCCAGCAGCTCAAACCAGGGAGGCAGATCCCTTTATGGCTACACCTTC. It encodes CASSSNQGGRSLYGYTF.

This chain links TRBV4-2 with TRBJ2-2; D gene uncertain. Germline V gene data show CDR1 as LGHNA and CDR2 as YNFKEQ. The CDR3 consists of 15 residues. The V gene lost 4 bases and the J gene lost 3 bases, with 12 bases spanning the gap. The CDR3 DNA reads TGTGCCAGCAGCCCCCGGACGGTTTACACCGGGGAGCTGTTTTTT. It is translated as CASSPRTVYTGELFF.